Below, one T cell receptor beta chain is given with its context. No antigen is known for it. There are no base qualities to consult, and no much larger clone falls within one base. The data belong to a study of cytomegalovirus exposure and HLA in healthy donors (dated by TCRdb to about 2017). Looking at the study overall: In an earlier analysis of several hundred of the donors, about 260 Gb of sequence data and 117 million unique TCR beta sequences from roughly 180 million T cells were reported. Roughly 300 gigabases of sequencing data and tens of millions of unique TCR sequences were included in an early release covering about 600 HLA-typed donors. The genetic ancestry cluster associated with self-reported Caucasian donors included 81% of the approximately 400 genotyped donors. The study aimed to test whether signatures of past pathogen exposure could be identified by cataloging public T cell receptors. The T cell repertoires of 666 subjects were profiled by immunosequencing and related to cytomegalovirus serostatus. Besides the first cohort of 666 subjects, a separate validation cohort made up of around 120 different subjects was used. To predict cytomegalovirus infection status, the study brought together high-throughput TCR immunosequencing, statistical association of individual TCRs with disease status, and machine learning. In a later analysis, previously published TCR beta repertoires from hundreds of donors were re-analyzed and high-resolution HLA genotyping was added so that TCR occurrence patterns could be studied. Rather than drawing on any new phenotypic data, the later analysis identified candidate immune exposures from TCR beta sequences and the way those sequences occurred across donors. In an earlier analysis of roughly 600 of the donors, high-throughput TCR beta sequencing was used to judge whether each TCR beta V gene segment behaved as functional or pseudogenic. Alongside the repertoire data, information on donor age, sex, ethnicity and CMV serostatus was compiled. In a later genetic analysis, genome-wide SNP genotypes for about 65% of the roughly 700 donors were used, and that subset was treated as a discovery cohort. Every repertoire in the discovery cohort had been generated on one and the same sequencing platform. HLA typing included class I and class II loci at four-digit resolution. Typing coverage differed by locus: A, B, C, DRB1 and DQB1 were typed in about 620-640 donors, DQA1 in 522, DPA1 in roughly 590, and DPB1 in 400 to 490. Because of strong linkage in the cohort, 5 or 6 DR-DQ haplotypes were treated as single units for association and clustering. Across approximately 420 genotyped donors of the cohort, an average of about 220,000 unique TCR beta nucleotide sequences per donor were sequenced, and approximately 17% of those sequences were non-productive.

In total, 630 or so healthy bone marrow donors made up the cohort. At the time of sampling, every cohort member was nominally healthy, though immune exposures that went unrecorded were likely present. The donor was CMV seropositive and belonged to the group of 270 or so seropositive cohort members. A peripheral blood sample was provided by each donor, and peripheral blood mononuclear cells were used for TCR beta sequencing. Genomic DNA extraction from the blood cell samples was performed with the Qiagen DNeasy Blood Extraction Kit. What the authors observed across the whole study: Around 16 rarely observed V segments, including chromosome 9 orphons, were excluded from the earlier analysis of some 590 of the donors because counts were too low. In vitro tests confirmed that three of the cytomegalovirus-associated TCR beta chains recognize cytomegalovirus antigens. A group of highly shared sequence variants was considered likely to be a technical artifact of the sequencing pipeline. In a later genetic analysis, a missense DCLRE1C variant was associated with V-gene and J-gene trimming of TCR beta chains, and the association was replicated in an independent cohort. In a later analysis, the rate of TCR association differed among HLA loci, with DRB1 alleles having the most associated TCRs and HLA-C alleles having the fewest. Most TCR sequences were seen in very few donors, while some public TCRs were found in many individuals. According to a later analysis, most CMV-associated TCR beta chains appeared to be HLA-restricted, and the HLA associations seemed to be driven largely by CMV exposure. Compared with equally common non-associated chains, HLA-associated TCR beta chains in a later analysis were more clonally expanded and had lower generation probabilities. Because HLA typing was unavailable for some donors at each locus, only the typed subset was used in association tests. According to the authors, the approach could potentially be generalized to other disease states and immunological phenotypes. The cohort was sequenced for TCR beta chains only, and without alpha or paired-chain data the features that could be detected were limited. Broadly in line with IMGT annotations, most TCR beta V segments showed up in productive rearrangements about 87% or about 30% of the time in an earlier analysis of approximately 600 of the donors. When HLA alleles, especially DR and DQ, strongly co-occurred, TCR associations were difficult to assign to individual alleles. A further reported finding was that TCR beta sequences accurately predicted the HLA-A and HLA-B alleles for most subjects in the first cohort. The classifier was reported to diagnose cytomegalovirus status with high specificity and sensitivity in both the original cohort and the validation cohort. In a later analysis, around 17,000 TCR beta sequences were associated with specific HLA alleles at a false discovery rate of 0.05. Several of the top co-occurrence clusters appeared to be linked to parvovirus B19, influenza, CMV and Epstein-Barr virus, according to a later analysis. For the cohort, immune exposure information was limited to CMV serostatus. The study gave a list of about 160 TCR beta chains associated with cytomegalovirus. In a later genetic analysis, fewer N-insertions in productive TCRs were reported among donors in an Asian-associated ancestry cluster than the approximately 710-donor mean. Because the 87-base-pair reads could not distinguish some IMGT-functional V segments, including TRBV6-2 and TRBV6-3, those segments were excluded. Linkage disequilibrium might explain the correlated functional status among segregating V segments, but an unknown experimental factor could not be ruled out. Sequencing depth was assumed to be roughly uniform across donors in the presence/absence analyses, though that assumption may not hold.

According to the germline V gene, CDR1 reads ENHRY and CDR2 reads SYGVKD. Inclusive of the bounding cysteine and phenylalanine, the CDR3 is 13 residues long. The sequence is cut down to CDR3 DNA, 39 bases in frame from base 1. Trimmed from V: 10 bases; trimmed from J: 4 bases; junction bases lacking a gene match: 8. The library was prepared using the immunoSEQ multiplex PCR assay. For the multiplex PCR, a mixture combining 60 forward primers for TCR Vbeta segments and 13 reverse primers for TCR Jbeta segments was used. The CDR3 region of rearranged TCR beta genes was amplified from genomic DNA by a multiplex PCR assay. Amplified TCR beta libraries were sequenced as 87-base-pair reads on the Illumina HiSeq System. On the authors' methods: A later analysis tallied 75 million to 85 million unique TCR beta chains across the 700 or so repertoires, and around 9.9 million of those chains were shared by two or more donors. Raw reads were error-corrected and collapsed into unique sequences by a nearest-neighbor algorithm in which closely related sequences were merged to remove PCR and sequencing errors. CDR3 sequences were aligned to IMGT reference sequences to assign V, D and J gene segments. Each retained sequence needed at least a six-nucleotide match to both a V gene segment and a J gene segment. Rearrangements were classified as productive when the CDR3 lacked stop codons and remained in frame with V and J, and all other rearrangements were classified as non-productive. Following IMGT convention, CDR3 was defined as the stretch from the second conserved V-encoded cysteine up to the conserved J-encoded phenylalanine. In an earlier analysis of approximately 590 of the donors, sequences lacking an unambiguous match to a single V gene segment were excluded. In an earlier analysis of around 590 of the donors, a V segment was called functional when productive rearrangements were above 56.7%, and segregating when the standard deviation between donors exceeded 5%. To diagnose cytomegalovirus status from the catalog of TCR beta chain sequences, a statistical classification framework was built. A later analysis assigned V and J genes by comparing TCR nucleotide sequences with IMGT/GENE-DB human TR gene sequences. In a later analysis, CDR3 sequences and most-parsimonious VDJ recombination scenarios were assigned using the TCRdist pipeline. In a later analysis, every TCR beta chain was defined by the combination of its CDR3 amino acid sequence and its V-gene family, and reads without a unique V-gene family were dropped. As a way to deal with suspected cross-contamination and a sequencing artifact, a later analysis dropped more than 500 nucleotide sequences that were highly shared and had low generation probability. A later analysis calculated a clonal expansion index for each public chain from normalized within-repertoire ranks of inferred template counts. Generation probabilities in a later analysis came from a VDJ recombination model fitted to out-of-frame rearrangements, and those results were checked against IGoR. In a later analysis, hypergeometric tests were used to score TCR-TCR, TCR-HLA and TCR-CMV co-occurrence, with a repertoire-size bias correction applied to TCR pairs. To estimate false discovery rates, a later analysis permuted the HLA or CMV assignments 20 times. In a later analysis, co-occurring TCRs were grouped using DBSCAN, and TCRdist sequence similarity was added for clustering within HLA-allele-positive subsets. Co-occurrence clustering excluded repertoires with fewer than 30,000 or more than 120,000 public chains, plus five with anomalous nucleotide sharing. As stored in TCRdb, this immuneACCESS dataset retains in-frame rearrangements with V and J assigned. A fraction of the clones does not appear; measured against another copy, unresolved V genes explain less than half of the discrepancy, and the remainder lacks a known reason. D and trimming come from the DNA, and the V and J calls and clone size come from that table. The sample profile shows about 110,000 clones; about 80% of them were found once. 5.4% of the sample belongs to the ten largest clones.

Sequenced input: PBMCs. Recombination linked TRBV10-3 to TRBJ2-7; 9 bases in the junction line up with TRBD1. This TCR derives from a woman aged 25-40 years in good health and CMV-seropositive. Read as DNA, the sequence is TGTGCCACCAGACAGGGGGACGGGTACGAGCAGTACTTC. This is translated as CATRQGDGYEQYF.